The T cell receptor (beta chain) described here comes from a study of T cell responses to AZD1222 COVID-19 vaccine. Across the whole study: Both about-4-week and about-12-week second-dose recipients were combined.

Study conclusions and caveats: The study sampled repertoires only after the peak T cell response.

As to this clone: Its antigen is still unknown.

The V gene lost 0 bases and the J gene lost 0 bases, with 7 bases spanning the gap. The CDR3 has 15 residues. Germline V gives CDR1 SGHKS, CDR2 YYEKEE (reference sequence). This table comes from immunoSEQ multiplex PCR, and its TCRdb copy is limited to in-frame clones, with some not included. The repertoire holds around 150,000 clones, with approximately 89% as singletons. The sequence was collected from an adult in good health. The V call is TRBV5-5, the J call TRBJ1-5; tentatively, D is TRBD1 (6 bases). Sample: peripheral blood, taken on day 0 of AZD1222 vaccination. The chain's CDR3 is CASSLEGDSNQPQHF. The DNA for the CDR3 is TGTGCCAGCAGCTTGGAGGGGGATAGCAATCAGCCCCAGCATTTT.